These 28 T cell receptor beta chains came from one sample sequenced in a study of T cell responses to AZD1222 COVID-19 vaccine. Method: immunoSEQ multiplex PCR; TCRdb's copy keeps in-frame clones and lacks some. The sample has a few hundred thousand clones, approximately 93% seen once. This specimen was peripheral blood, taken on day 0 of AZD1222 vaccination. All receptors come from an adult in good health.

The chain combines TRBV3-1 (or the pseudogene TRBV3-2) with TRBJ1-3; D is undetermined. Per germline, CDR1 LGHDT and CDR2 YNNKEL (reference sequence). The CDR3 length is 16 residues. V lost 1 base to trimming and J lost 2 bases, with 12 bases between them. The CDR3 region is CASSQGNRLTGNTIYF. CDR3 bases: TGTGCCAGCAGCCAAGGGAACAGACTCACTGGAAACACCATATATTTT.

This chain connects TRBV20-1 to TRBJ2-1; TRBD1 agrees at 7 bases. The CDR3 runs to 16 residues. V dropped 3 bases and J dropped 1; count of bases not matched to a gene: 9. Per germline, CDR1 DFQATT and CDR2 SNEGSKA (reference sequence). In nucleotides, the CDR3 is TGCAGTGCTAGTGCCGGGACAGCCAATTCCTACAATGAGCAGTTCTTC. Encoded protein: CSASAGTANSYNEQFF.

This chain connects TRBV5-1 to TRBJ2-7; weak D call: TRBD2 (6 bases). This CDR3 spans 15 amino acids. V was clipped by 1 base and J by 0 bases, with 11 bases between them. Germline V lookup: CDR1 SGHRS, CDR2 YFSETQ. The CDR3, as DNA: TGCGCCAGCAGCTTGAACTTCGGGAGCTCCTACGAGCAGTACTTC. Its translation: CASSLNFGSSYEQYF.

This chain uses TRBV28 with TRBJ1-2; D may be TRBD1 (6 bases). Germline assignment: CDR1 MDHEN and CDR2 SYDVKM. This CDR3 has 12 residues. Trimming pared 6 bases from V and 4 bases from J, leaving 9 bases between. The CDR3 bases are TGTGCCAGCAGACAGGGAACCTATGGCTACACCTTC. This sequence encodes CASRQGTYGYTF.

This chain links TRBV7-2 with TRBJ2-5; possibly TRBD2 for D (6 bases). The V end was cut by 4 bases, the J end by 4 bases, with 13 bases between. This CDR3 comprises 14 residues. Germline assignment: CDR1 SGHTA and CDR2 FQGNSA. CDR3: CASSSMWRGETQYF. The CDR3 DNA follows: TGTGCCAGCAGCTCAATGTGGCGGGGAGAGACCCAGTACTTC.

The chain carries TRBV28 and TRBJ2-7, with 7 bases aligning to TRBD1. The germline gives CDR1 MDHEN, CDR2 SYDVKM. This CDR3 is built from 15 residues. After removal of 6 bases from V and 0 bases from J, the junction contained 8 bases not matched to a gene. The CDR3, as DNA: TGTGCCAGCAGCCCCCCGGGACAGTTCTCCTACGAGCAGTACTTC. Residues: CASSPPGQFSYEQYF.

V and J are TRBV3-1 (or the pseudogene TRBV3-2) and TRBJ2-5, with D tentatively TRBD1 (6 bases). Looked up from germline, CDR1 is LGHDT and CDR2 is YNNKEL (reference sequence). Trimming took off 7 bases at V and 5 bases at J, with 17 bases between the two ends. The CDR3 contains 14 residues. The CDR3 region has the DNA TGTGCCAGCACAAGGGGACACGGTACGGAGACCCAGTACTTC. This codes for CASTRGHGTETQYF.

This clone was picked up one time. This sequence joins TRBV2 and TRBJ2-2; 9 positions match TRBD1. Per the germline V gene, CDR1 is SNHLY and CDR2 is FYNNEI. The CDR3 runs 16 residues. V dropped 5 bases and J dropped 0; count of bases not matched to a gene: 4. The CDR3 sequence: CASSSQGASNTGELFF. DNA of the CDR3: TGTGCCAGCAGTTCACAGGGGGCATCGAACACCGGGGAGCTGTTTTTT. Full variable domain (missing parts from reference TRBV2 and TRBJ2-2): EPEVTQTPSHQVTQMGQEVILRCVPISNHLYFYWYRQILGQKVEFLVSFYNNEISEKSEIFDDQFSVERPDGSNFTLKIRSTKLEDSAMYFCASSSQGASNTGELFFGEGSRLTVL.

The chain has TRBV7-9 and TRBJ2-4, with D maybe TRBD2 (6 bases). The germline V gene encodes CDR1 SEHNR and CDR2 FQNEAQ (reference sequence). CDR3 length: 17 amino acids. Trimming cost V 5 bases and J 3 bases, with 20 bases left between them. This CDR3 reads CASSPSRWGVSKNIQYF. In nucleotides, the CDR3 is TGTGCCAGCAGCCCCTCACGGTGGGGGGTCAGCAAAAACATTCAGTACTTC.

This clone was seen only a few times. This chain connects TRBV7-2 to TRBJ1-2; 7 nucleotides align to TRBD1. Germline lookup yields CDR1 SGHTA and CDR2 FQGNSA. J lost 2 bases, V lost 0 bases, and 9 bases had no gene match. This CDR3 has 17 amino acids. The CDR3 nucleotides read TGTGCCAGCAGCTTAGCTGGGTTTGAGGGGGCCAACTATGGCTACACCTTC. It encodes CASSLAGFEGANYGYTF.

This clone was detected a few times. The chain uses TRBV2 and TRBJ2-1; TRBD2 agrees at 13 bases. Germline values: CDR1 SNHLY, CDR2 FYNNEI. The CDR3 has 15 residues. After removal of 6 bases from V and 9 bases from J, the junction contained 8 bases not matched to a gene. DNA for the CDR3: TGTGCCAGCAGGCAGACTAGCGGGGGGTCGATTGAGCAGTTCTTC. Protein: CASRQTSGGSIEQFF.

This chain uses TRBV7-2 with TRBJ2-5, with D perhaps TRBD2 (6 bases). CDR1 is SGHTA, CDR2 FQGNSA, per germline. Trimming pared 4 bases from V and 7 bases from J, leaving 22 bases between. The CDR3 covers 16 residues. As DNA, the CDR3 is TGTGCCAGCAGCTCGGGTGGCGGGGCCGCGAGGGTGACCCAGTACTTC. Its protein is CASSSGGGAARVTQYF.

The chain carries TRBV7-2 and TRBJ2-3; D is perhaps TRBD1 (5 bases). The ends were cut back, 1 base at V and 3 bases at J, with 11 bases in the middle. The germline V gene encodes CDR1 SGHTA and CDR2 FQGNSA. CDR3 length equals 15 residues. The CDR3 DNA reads TGTGCCAGCAGCTTAGAGGGCAGGGATACAGATACGCAGTATTTT. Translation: CASSLEGRDTDTQYF.

CDR3 protein: CASTKEFGGQPQHF. Here the CDR3 DNA reads TGTGCCAGCACAAAAGAATTCGGGGGTCAGCCCCAGCATTTT. This chain uses TRBV28 with TRBJ1-5, with D perhaps TRBD1 (5 bases). Germline V gene lookup returns CDR1 MDHEN and CDR2 SYDVKM. Trimming removed 7 bases at V and 6 bases at J, with 16 bases between. This CDR3 contains 14 residues.

The CDR3 protein is CASSQLVDNQPQHF. The CDR3 bases are TGTGCCAGCAGCCAATTAGTGGACAATCAGCCCCAGCATTTT. The genes are TRBV14 and TRBJ1-5; no reliable D call. Trimming shortened V by 2 bases and J by 3 bases, and 8 bases separated the two germline ends. Germline V gene sequence: CDR1 SGHDN, CDR2 FVKESK. This CDR3 has 14 residues.

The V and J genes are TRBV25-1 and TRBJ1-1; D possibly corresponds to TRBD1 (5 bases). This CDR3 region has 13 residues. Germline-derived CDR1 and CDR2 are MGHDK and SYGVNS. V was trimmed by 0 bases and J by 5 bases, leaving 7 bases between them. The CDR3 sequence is CASSEYGGTEAFF. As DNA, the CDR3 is TGTGCCAGCAGTGAATATGGGGGTACTGAAGCTTTCTTT.

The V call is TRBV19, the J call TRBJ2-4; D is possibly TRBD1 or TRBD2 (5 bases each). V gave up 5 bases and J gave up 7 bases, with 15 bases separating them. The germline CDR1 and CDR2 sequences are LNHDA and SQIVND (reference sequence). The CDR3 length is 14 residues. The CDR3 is CASSPRDPRNIQYF. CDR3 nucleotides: TGTGCCAGTAGTCCTCGGGACCCCCGGAACATTCAGTACTTC.

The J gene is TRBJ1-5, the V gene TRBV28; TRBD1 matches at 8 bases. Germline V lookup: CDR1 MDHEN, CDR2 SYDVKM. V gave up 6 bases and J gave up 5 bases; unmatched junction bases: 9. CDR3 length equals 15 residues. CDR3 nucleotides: TGTGCCAGCAGCCCCCGAGGACAGGGAGATCAGCCCCAGCATTTT. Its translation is CASSPRGQGDQPQHF.

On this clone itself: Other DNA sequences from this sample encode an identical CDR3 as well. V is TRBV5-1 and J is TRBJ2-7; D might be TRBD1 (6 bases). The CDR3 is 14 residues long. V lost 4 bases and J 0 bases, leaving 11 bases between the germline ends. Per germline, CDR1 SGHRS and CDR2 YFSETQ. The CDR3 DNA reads TGCGCCAGCAGCCCCAGGGGTTCCTCCTACGAGCAGTACTTC. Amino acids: CASSPRGSSYEQYF.

CDR3 region: CASSVVPGQDPYGYTF. The CDR3, as DNA: TGTGCCAGCAGCGTAGTCCCGGGACAGGATCCATATGGCTACACCTTC. The chain is built from TRBV9 and TRBJ1-2; TRBD1 matches 8 bases. The germline V gene encodes CDR1 SGDLS and CDR2 YYNGEE. The CDR3 is 16 residues long. J lost 5 bases, V lost 0 bases, and 9 bases had no gene match.

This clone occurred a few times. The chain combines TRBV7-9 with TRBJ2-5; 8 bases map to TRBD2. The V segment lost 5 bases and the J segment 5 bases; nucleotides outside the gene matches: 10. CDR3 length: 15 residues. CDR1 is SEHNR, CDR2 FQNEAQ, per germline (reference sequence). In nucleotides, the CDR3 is TGTGCCAGCAGCCTACTAGCGGAGGGGGGGGAGACCCAGTACTTC. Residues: CASSLLAEGGETQYF.

The CDR3 here is CASSHRPSTDTQYF. As DNA, the CDR3 is TGTGCCAGCAGCCACAGACCTAGCACAGATACGCAGTATTTT. The V and J genes are TRBV3-1 (or the pseudogene TRBV3-2) and TRBJ2-3, with no clear D. Germline V gene data show CDR1 as LGHDT and CDR2 as YNNKEL (reference sequence). V lost 3 bases and J 0 bases, leaving 7 bases between the germline ends. This CDR3 has 14 amino acids.

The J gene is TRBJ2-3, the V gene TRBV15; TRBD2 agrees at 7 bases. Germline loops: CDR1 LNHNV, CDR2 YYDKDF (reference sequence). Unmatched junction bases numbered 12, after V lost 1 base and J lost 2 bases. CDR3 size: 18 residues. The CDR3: CATSRVPGTTTPTDTQYF. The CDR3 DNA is TGTGCCACCAGCAGAGTACCTGGGACTACAACTCCCACAGATACGCAGTATTTT.

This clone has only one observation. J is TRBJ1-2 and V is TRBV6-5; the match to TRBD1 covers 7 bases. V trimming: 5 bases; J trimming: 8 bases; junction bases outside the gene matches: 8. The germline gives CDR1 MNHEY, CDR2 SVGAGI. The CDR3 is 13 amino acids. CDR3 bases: TGTGCCAGCAGTCTACAGGGGTTAAGCGGCTACACCTTC. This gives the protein CASSLQGLSGYTF.

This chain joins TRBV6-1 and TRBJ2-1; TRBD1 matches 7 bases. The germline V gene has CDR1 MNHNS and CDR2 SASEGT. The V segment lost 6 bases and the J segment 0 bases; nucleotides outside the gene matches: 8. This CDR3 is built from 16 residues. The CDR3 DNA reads TGTGCCAGCAGGGAACGGACAGGCCTCTCCTACAATGAGCAGTTCTTC. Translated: CASRERTGLSYNEQFF.

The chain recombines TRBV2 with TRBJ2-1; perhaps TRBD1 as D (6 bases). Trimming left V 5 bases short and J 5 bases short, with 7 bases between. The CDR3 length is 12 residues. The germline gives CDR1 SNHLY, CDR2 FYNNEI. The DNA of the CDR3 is TGTGCCAGCAGTACAGGGAACAATGAGCAGTTCTTC. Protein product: CASSTGNNEQFF.

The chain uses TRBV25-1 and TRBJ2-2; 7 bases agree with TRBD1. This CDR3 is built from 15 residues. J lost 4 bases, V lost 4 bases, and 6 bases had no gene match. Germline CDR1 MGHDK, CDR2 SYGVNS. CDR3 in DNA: TGTGCCAGCAGTGGGATTGACAGGGCCACCGGGGAGCTGTTTTTT. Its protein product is CASSGIDRATGELFF.

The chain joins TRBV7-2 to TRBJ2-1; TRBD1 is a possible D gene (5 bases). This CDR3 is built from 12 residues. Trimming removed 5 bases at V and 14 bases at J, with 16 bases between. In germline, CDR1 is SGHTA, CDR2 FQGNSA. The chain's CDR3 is CASSPQGFSKFF. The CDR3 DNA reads TGTGCCAGCAGCCCTCAGGGATTCAGTAAGTTCTTC.